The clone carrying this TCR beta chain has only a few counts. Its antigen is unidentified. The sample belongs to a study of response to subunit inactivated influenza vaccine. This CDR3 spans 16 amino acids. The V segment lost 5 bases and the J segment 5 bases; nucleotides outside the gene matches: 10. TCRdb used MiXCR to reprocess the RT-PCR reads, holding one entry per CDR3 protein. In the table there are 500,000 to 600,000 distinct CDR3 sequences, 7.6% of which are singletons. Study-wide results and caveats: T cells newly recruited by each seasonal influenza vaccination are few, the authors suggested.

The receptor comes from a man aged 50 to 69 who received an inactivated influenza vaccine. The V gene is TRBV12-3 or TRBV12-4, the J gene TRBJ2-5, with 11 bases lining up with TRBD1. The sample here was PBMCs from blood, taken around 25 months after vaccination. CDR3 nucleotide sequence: TGTGCCAGCAGTGAAACGGACAGGGGGCGCGGGGAGACCCAGTACTTC. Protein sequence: CASSETDRGRGETQYF.